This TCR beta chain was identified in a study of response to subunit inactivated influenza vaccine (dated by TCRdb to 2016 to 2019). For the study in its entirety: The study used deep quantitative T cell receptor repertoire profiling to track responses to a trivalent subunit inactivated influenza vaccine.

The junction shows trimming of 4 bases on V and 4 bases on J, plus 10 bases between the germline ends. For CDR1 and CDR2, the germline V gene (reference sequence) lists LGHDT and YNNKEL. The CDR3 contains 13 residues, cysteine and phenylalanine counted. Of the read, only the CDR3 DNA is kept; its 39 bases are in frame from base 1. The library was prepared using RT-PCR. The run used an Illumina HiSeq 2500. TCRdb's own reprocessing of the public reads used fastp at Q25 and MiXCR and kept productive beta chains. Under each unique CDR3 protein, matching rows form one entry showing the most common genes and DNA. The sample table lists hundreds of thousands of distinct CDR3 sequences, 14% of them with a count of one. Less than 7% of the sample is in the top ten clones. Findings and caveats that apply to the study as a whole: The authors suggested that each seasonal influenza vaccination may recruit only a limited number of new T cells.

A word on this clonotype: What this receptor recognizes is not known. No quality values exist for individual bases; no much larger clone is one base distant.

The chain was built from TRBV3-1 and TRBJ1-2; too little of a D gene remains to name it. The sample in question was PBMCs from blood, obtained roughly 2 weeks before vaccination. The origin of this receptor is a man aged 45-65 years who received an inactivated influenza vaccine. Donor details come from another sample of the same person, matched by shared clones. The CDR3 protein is CASSRTAAYGYTF. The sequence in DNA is TGTGCCAGCAGCCGGACGGCCGCCTATGGCTACACCTTC.